Described below is a single T cell receptor beta chain sequence and its context. What it recognizes is unknown. This sample was included in a study of graft-versus-host responses after intestinal transplantation. Overall study: Each recipient received anti-thymocyte globulin induction, then tacrolimus and steroids for approximately three years. Findings and caveats of the study: The marrow of recipients harbored GvH clones, and ileum or blood showed some of them first.

Sequencing was performed with immunoSEQ multiplex PCR; in TCRdb, only in-frame clones are kept and a portion is missing. The table lists around 50,000 clones, around 90% of them singletons, with 1.6% in the top ten. Germline CDR1 MNHEY, CDR2 SMNVEV (reference sequence). This CDR3 is built from 16 residues. V was clipped by 6 bases and J by 3 bases, with 15 bases between them. The sequence derives from a human patient who received an intestinal transplant, so some T cells may come from the graft donor. The specimen comprised PBMCs, sampled 26 days after transplant. The rearrangement joins TRBV27 to TRBJ1-6; D is perhaps TRBD1 (6 bases). CDR3 sequence reads: CASSLRTGIYNSPLHF. CDR3 DNA sequence: TGTGCCAGCAGCCTAAGAACAGGGATCTATAATTCACCCCTCCACTTT.